These 7 T cell receptor beta chains originate from one sample sequenced in a study of blood T cell repertoires in COVID-19. Some clones are missing from TCRdb's copy, which holds only in-frame ones; the method was immunoSEQ multiplex PCR. The table includes 75,000 to 100,000 clones, approximately 84% detected once. Specimen: peripheral blood. These receptors were taken from a man aged 55 to 69 with acute or convalescent COVID-19.

The V call is TRBV18, the J call TRBJ1-4, with D uncertain. The CDR3 is 14 amino acids. V was clipped by 4 bases and J by 2 bases, with 8 bases between them. CDR1 is KGHSH and CDR2 is LQKENI in the germline V gene. CDR3 in amino acids: CASSRLGTNEKLFF. The CDR3 nucleotides are TGTGCCAGCTCACGGCTGGGCACTAATGAAAAACTGTTTTTT.

The DNA of the CDR3 is TGTGCCAGCAGAGACCCCGGGACAGGGGACGAAAAACTGTTTTTT. It translates to CASRDPGTGDEKLFF. The chain recombines TRBV6-5 with TRBJ1-4, with 10 bases matching TRBD1. V was clipped by 6 bases and J by 8 bases; unmatched bases: 9. The CDR3 loop spans 15 amino acids. CDR1 MNHEY and CDR2 SVGAGI come from the germline V gene.

The chain recombines TRBV27 with TRBJ1-3; maybe TRBD1 (6 bases). V dropped 4 bases and J dropped 4 bases, with 14 bases sitting between them. The CDR3 contains 15 residues. CDR1 is MNHEY and CDR2 is SMNVEV in the germline V gene (reference sequence). CDR3 coding DNA: TGTGCCAGCAGTTCCGGGGGGCTGTCGGGAAACACCATATATTTT. Amino acids: CASSSGGLSGNTIYF.

As for this clone: The sample has other DNA sequences that encode this CDR3 too. The chain couples TRBV12-3 or TRBV12-4 to TRBJ2-3; D is possibly TRBD1 (5 bases). This CDR3 region has 13 residues. Trimming cost V 2 bases and J 3 bases, with 6 bases left between them. The CDR3 nucleotides are TGTGCCAGCAGTTTAAGGGGTACAGATACGCAGTATTTT. Protein product: CASSLRGTDTQYF.

The J gene is TRBJ1-1, the V gene TRBV6-1, with D possibly TRBD1 on 5 matching bases. The V gene lost 1 base and the J gene lost 1 base, with 7 bases spanning the gap. The CDR3 contains 14 residues. Germline V CDR1 and CDR2: MNHNS, SASEGT. CDR3 bases: TGTGCCAGCAGTGAAGGGGGCGAGAACACTGAAGCTTTCTTT. Translation: CASSEGGENTEAFF.

This clone was found once. The genes are TRBV3-1 (or the pseudogene TRBV3-2) and TRBJ2-5, with TRBD1 matching 7 bases. Germline CDR1 LGHDT, CDR2 YNNKEL (reference sequence). Trimming took 2 bases from V and 4 from J; bases not matched to a gene: 16. There are 18 residues in the CDR3. The CDR3 region has the DNA TGTGCCAGCAGCCAACTGACAGGGTCTGTTCGAGTTCGAGAGACCCAGTACTTC. Its translation: CASSQLTGSVRVRETQYF.

The chain combines TRBV9 with TRBJ2-2; 8 bases fit TRBD1. This CDR3 comprises 15 residues. Trimming removed 2 bases from V and 4 bases from J; junction bases left unmatched: 4. The V gene's germline CDR1 is SGDLS and CDR2 YYNGEE. CDR3 in DNA: TGTGCCAGCAGCGTCTCGACAGGGGCCACCGGGGAGCTGTTTTTT. Protein: CASSVSTGATGELFF.